This TCR beta chain was recovered during a study of T cell changes during pregnancy in multiple sclerosis. V gave up 7 bases and J gave up 1 base; unmatched junction bases: 12. The germline CDR1 and CDR2 sequences are LNHDA and SQIVND (reference sequence). The CDR3 is 16 residues long. Sequenced by immunoSEQ multiplex PCR; TCRdb stores in-frame clones only, minus some. The table shows roughly 110,000 clones, with around nine tenths occurring only once. The sequence was obtained from a female donor with multiple sclerosis, enrolled in a pregnancy study. This rearrangement joins TRBV19 to TRBJ1-1; TRBD1 agrees at 7 bases. This specimen consisted of peripheral blood, obtained in the third trimester of pregnancy. The CDR3 here is CASKLTGTAGNTEAFF. DNA for the CDR3: TGTGCCAGTAAGTTGACAGGGACGGCCGGGAACACTGAAGCTTTCTTT. The full variable domain, its missing parts supplied by reference TRBV19 and TRBJ1-1, is DGGITQSPKYLFRKEGQNVTLSCEQNLNHDAMYWYRQDPGQGLRLIYYSQIVNDFQKGDIAEGYSVSREKKESFPLTVTSAQKNPTAFYLCASKLTGTAGNTEAFFGQGTRLTVV.